The 18 T cell receptor beta chains presented below share a single source sample, sequenced in a study of T cell responses to AZD1222 COVID-19 vaccine listed by TCRdb under 2021. Library creation used the immunoSEQ multiplex PCR assay. The table was pulled from immuneACCESS by TCRdb, which kept in-frame rearrangements only. Such tables lose some clones; where checked, under half of the loss comes from unresolved V genes, and the rest has no known cause. The sample table records 50,000 to 75,000 clones; roughly nine tenths of these occur just once. The ten largest clonotypes hold 6.1% of the sample. The time point label corresponds to: about 28 days (+/-7) after the second vaccine dose. The specimen was peripheral blood, collected 28 days after the second AZD1222 dose. Every receptor here comes from an adult who received the AZD1222 COVID-19 vaccine.

The J gene is TRBJ2-5, the V gene TRBV7-2, with TRBD2 matching 10 bases. Trimming removed 2 bases from V and 1 base from J; junction bases left unmatched: 10. From germline, CDR1 is SGHTA and CDR2 FQGNSA. The CDR3 contains 18 residues. Here the CDR3 reads CASSLRPRTSGFQETQYF. The CDR3 region has the DNA TGTGCCAGCAGCTTACGCCCCCGGACTAGCGGTTTCCAAGAGACCCAGTACTTC.

The chain uses TRBV29-1 and TRBJ2-5; D tentatively fits TRBD1 or TRBD2 (6 bases each). CDR1 is SQVTM and CDR2 is ANQGSEA in the germline V gene. Trimming removed 7 bases at V and 4 bases at J, with 19 bases between. The length of the CDR3 is 14 residues. The CDR3 DNA reads TGCAGCGCTCGCCTAGGAGGAGGGGGAGAGACCCAGTACTTC. This sequence encodes CSARLGGGGETQYF. The whole variable domain, filled in from reference TRBV29-1 and TRBJ2-5, reads SAVISQKPSRDICQRGTSLTIQCQVDSQVTMMFWYRQQPGQSLTLIATANQGSEATYESGFVIDKFPISRPNLTFSTLTVSNMSPEDSSIYLCSARLGGGGETQYFGPGTRLLVL.

Only one count was recorded for this clone. This chain connects TRBV5-6 to TRBJ2-7; 10 bases are shared with TRBD1. Germline V lookup: CDR1 SGHDT, CDR2 YYEEEE. The CDR3 runs 14 residues. Trimming at V came to 4 bases and at J to 7 bases, leaving 8 bases not matched to a gene. The CDR3 protein is CASSIDRGLGEQYF. The DNA of the CDR3 is TGTGCCAGCAGCATCGACAGGGGGCTGGGGGAGCAGTACTTC.

V usage is TRBV9 and J usage is TRBJ2-2; D is uncertain. The CDR3 is 13 residues long. V lost 2 bases and J 5 bases, leaving 7 bases between the germline ends. Germline V gene lookup returns CDR1 SGDLS and CDR2 YYNGEE. DNA for the CDR3: TGTGCCAGCAGCGTCGGCAGTACCGGGGAGCTGTTTTTT. Its protein product is CASSVGSTGELFF.

This chain joins TRBV4-1 and TRBJ1-6; D is ambiguous. This CDR3 is built from 18 residues. V was shortened by 0 bases and J by 0 bases, with 12 bases between the two germline ends. CDR1 and CDR2 from the germline V gene are MGHRA and YSYEKL. DNA for the CDR3: TGCGCCAGCAGCCAAGATTCGCGGCCGAGCTCCTATAATTCACCCCTCCACTTT. This translates into CASSQDSRPSSYNSPLHF.

This chain links TRBV3-1 (or the pseudogene TRBV3-2) with TRBJ1-6; the match to TRBD1 covers 10 bases. The V gene end was trimmed by 5 bases and the J gene end by 7 bases; junction bases not matched to a gene: 11. The germline gives CDR1 LGHDT, CDR2 YNNKEL (reference sequence). The CDR3 runs to 17 residues. CDR3 protein: CASSTRQGAPGNSPLHF. The CDR3 DNA follows: TGTGCCAGCAGCACCCGACAGGGGGCTCCCGGCAATTCACCCCTCCACTTT.

The rearrangement uses TRBV6-2 or TRBV6-3 and TRBJ1-2; unclear D gene. Germline V lookup: CDR1 MNHEY, CDR2 SVGEGT. The CDR3 runs 12 residues. V lost 1 base and J 7 bases, leaving 7 bases between the germline ends. In DNA form, the CDR3 reads TGTGCCAGCAGTTACTGGGGTTCTGGCTACACCTTC. Amino acids: CASSYWGSGYTF.

The V gene is TRBV4-3, the J gene TRBJ2-3, with TRBD2 matching over 13 bases. The V and J ends lost 4 bases and 0 bases, in that order; junction bases with no gene match: 7. The germline V gene has CDR1 LGHNA and CDR2 YSLEER. The CDR3 length is 18 residues. The CDR3 sequence is CASSPLGTSGTSTDTQYF. Here the CDR3 DNA reads TGCGCCAGCAGCCCTCTCGGGACTAGCGGGACTAGCACAGATACGCAGTATTTT.

The chain recombines TRBV4-1 with TRBJ2-1; tentative D call: TRBD2 (6 bases). From germline, CDR1 is MGHRA and CDR2 YSYEKL. CDR3 length: 21 amino acids. Trimming took off 3 bases at V and 1 base at J, with 28 bases between the two ends. CDR3 coding DNA: TGCGCCAGCAGCCACCCCACAAGGCGGGACCCCGGAAGGAGTTCCTACAATGAGCAGTTCTTC. Amino acids: CASSHPTRRDPGRSSYNEQFF.

The genes are TRBV7-8 and TRBJ2-2; D remains ambiguous. The V gene's germline CDR1 is SGHVS and CDR2 FQNEAQ. V lost 3 bases and J 2 bases, leaving 10 bases between the germline ends. The CDR3 contains 15 residues. The CDR3 coding sequence is TGTGCCAGCAGCTTTGGGATTATAAACACCGGGGAGCTGTTTTTT. This translates into CASSFGIINTGELFF.

This chain joins TRBV15 and TRBJ2-6; 7 nucleotides match TRBD1. From germline, CDR1 is LNHNV and CDR2 YYDKDF (reference sequence). The CDR3 loop spans 20 amino acids. The ends lost 0 bases at V and 1 base at J; junction bases unmatched: 12. The CDR3 region is CATSRDRIRGQASGANVLTF. Written as DNA, the CDR3 is TGTGCCACCAGCAGAGATAGAATTCGCGGACAGGCATCTGGGGCCAACGTCCTGACTTTC. Together with reference TRBV15 and TRBJ2-6, the CDR3 gives the full variable domain: DAMVIQNPRYQVTQFGKPVTLSCSQTLNHNVMYWYQQKSSQAPKLLFHYYDKDFNNEADTPDNFQSRRPNTSFCFLDIRSPGLGDTAMYLCATSRDRIRGQASGANVLTFGAGSRLTVL.

This chain links TRBV12-3 or TRBV12-4 with TRBJ1-1, with 7 positions matching TRBD1. The CDR3 is 11 amino acids. V shed 5 bases, J shed 9 bases, and the junction held 3 bases outside the gene matches. CDR3 in amino acids: CASSETGKAFF. CDR3 nucleotide sequence: TGTGCCAGCAGTGAGACAGGGAAAGCTTTCTTT.

This chain's CDR3 is CASSLSLAGAYEQYF. CDR3 DNA: TGTGCCAGCAGCCTTTCCCTAGCGGGGGCCTACGAGCAGTACTTC. The chain joins TRBV5-4 to TRBJ2-7; 10 bases line up with TRBD2. The CDR3 is 15 residues long. Germline trimming cut 4 bases from V and 2 bases from J; bases unmatched to any gene: 6. Germline V CDR1 and CDR2: SGHNT, YYREEE (reference sequence).

The chain has TRBV6-1 and TRBJ2-3, with D unclear. Trimming cost V 2 bases and J 0 bases, with 9 bases left between them. This CDR3 has 15 residues. Per the germline V gene, CDR1 is MNHNS and CDR2 is SASEGT. The CDR3 DNA reads TGTGCCAGCAGTGAAAGATTTCTGAGCACAGATACGCAGTATTTT. This translates into CASSERFLSTDTQYF.

The rearrangement links TRBV7-9 to TRBJ1-4; 10 bases agree with TRBD1. The ends lost 3 bases at V and 7 bases at J; junction bases unmatched: 2. Germline V CDR1 and CDR2: SEHNR, FQNEAQ (reference sequence). The CDR3 extends over 14 amino acids. CDR3 residues: CASSLGTGVEKLFF. The CDR3, as DNA: TGTGCCAGCAGCTTGGGGACAGGGGTTGAAAAACTGTTTTTT.

This chain joins TRBV28 and TRBJ2-1; 12 bases fit TRBD2. The CDR3 spans 16 residues. V was clipped by 3 bases and J by 4 bases; unmatched bases: 4. Looked up from germline, CDR1 is MDHEN and CDR2 is SYDVKM. The CDR3 bases are TGTGCCAGCAGTTTGACTAGCGGGGGACTTTACAATGAGCAGTTCTTC. It codes for CASSLTSGGLYNEQFF. The full variable domain, its missing parts supplied by reference TRBV28 and TRBJ2-1, is DVKVTQSSRYLVKRTGEKVFLECVQDMDHENMFWYRQDPGLGLRLIYFSYDVKMKEKGDIPEGYSVSREKKERFSLILESASTNQTSMYLCASSLTSGGLYNEQFFGPGTRLTVL.

The DNA of the CDR3 is TGTGCCAGCTCACCAGGGTTCAGGGGCTGGTTCGGCGAGACCGGGGAGCTGTTTTTT. It yields the protein CASSPGFRGWFGETGELFF. The chain links TRBV18 to TRBJ2-2, with a possible D match to TRBD1 (6 bases). V shed 2 bases and J shed 5 bases, with 24 bases lying between them. The germline V gene encodes CDR1 KGHSH and CDR2 LQKENI. The CDR3 extends over 19 amino acids.

The genes are TRBV6-1 and TRBJ2-7; 7 bases align to TRBD1. The germline V gene encodes CDR1 MNHNS and CDR2 SASEGT. The junction had 2 bases not matched to a gene; V was cut back by 0 bases and J by 3 bases. This CDR3 is 14 amino acids long. As DNA, the CDR3 is TGTGCCAGCAGTGAAGCCGGGACAGACTACGAGCAGTACTTC. It codes for CASSEAGTDYEQYF.